The 15 T cell receptor beta chains below were found in one sample sequenced in a study of early T cells in non-severe SARS-CoV-2 infection. TCRdb reprocessed the 5' RACE reads with MiXCR, giving one entry per CDR3 protein. The table has some 91,000 distinct CDR3 sequences, around 10% seen once. The source was whole blood, collected at baseline. Receptors originate from an adult who was a healthcare worker with PCR-confirmed SARS-CoV-2 infection or an uninfected control (not recorded which).

This rearrangement joins TRBV30 to TRBJ1-6; a weak D match, TRBD1 (6 bases). CDR1 and CDR2 (germline): GTSNPN, SVGIG (reference sequence). Trimming pared 4 bases from V and 5 bases from J, leaving 9 bases between. This CDR3 is 13 amino acids long. CDR3 loop: CAWIQGDNSPLHF. In DNA, the CDR3 is TGTGCCTGGATACAGGGCGATAATTCACCCCTCCACTTT.

This clonotype was seen ten or more times. The chain recombines TRBV12-3 or TRBV12-4 with TRBJ2-1; the D gene is possibly TRBD2 (5 bases). The CDR3 runs to 12 residues. Trimming pared 3 bases from V and 7 bases from J, leaving 7 bases between. The CDR3 region is CASSLSGNEQFF. The DNA for the CDR3 is TGTGCCAGCAGTTTGAGCGGTAATGAGCAGTTCTTC.

This clonotype was seen many times. The chain uses TRBV3-1 and TRBJ1-2; TRBD1 matches 10 bases. The CDR3 has 16 amino acids. Germline CDR1 is LGHDT and CDR2 is YNNKEL (reference sequence). V shed 3 bases and J 2 bases; nucleotides not matched to a gene: 6. CDR3 sequence: CASSHVDRGPNYGYTF. CDR3 bases: TGTGCCAGCAGCCACGTAGACAGGGGGCCGAACTATGGCTACACCTTC.

The table lists this clonotype with a few counts. The V gene is TRBV20-1, the J gene TRBJ1-2; tentatively, D is TRBD1 (6 bases). V was shortened by 6 bases and J by 5 bases, with 13 bases between the two germline ends. In germline, CDR1 is DFQATT, CDR2 SNEGSKA (reference sequence). The CDR3 runs to 12 residues. In DNA, the CDR3 is TGCAGTGCGTCCGGGACAAGTTATGGCTACACCTTC. As protein: CSASGTSYGYTF.

The rearrangement links TRBV6-1 to TRBJ2-3; 10 nucleotides line up with TRBD2. CDR1 is MNHNS, CDR2 SASEGT, per germline. Trimming took 3 bases from V and 5 from J; bases not matched to a gene: 8. The CDR3 runs to 16 residues. CDR3 nucleotide sequence: TGTGCCAGCAGTGAGTCAAGCGGGGGGGCCGGAGATACGCAGTATTTT. Its translation: CASSESSGGAGDTQYF.

The gene calls are TRBV7-9 and TRBJ2-2; maybe TRBD2 (5 bases). V was cut by 1 base and J by 6 bases, with 15 bases left in between. Germline V gene lookup returns CDR1 SEHNR and CDR2 FQNEAQ (reference sequence). This CDR3 region has 16 residues. The CDR3 sequence: CASSLGTPGVSGELFF. Here the CDR3 DNA reads TGTGCCAGCAGCTTAGGCACTCCCGGGGTGTCCGGGGAGCTGTTTTTT.

At least ten counts were recorded for this clonotype. This chain uses TRBV5-6 with TRBJ2-1; TRBD2 might be the D (5 bases). Trimming took 2 bases from V and 10 from J, leaving 13 bases between them. From germline, CDR1 is SGHDT and CDR2 YYEEEE. The CDR3 is 13 amino acids. In DNA, the CDR3 is TGTGCCAGCAGCTTTACTAGAGGTGAAGAGCAGTTCTTC. Amino acid sequence: CASSFTRGEEQFF.

This clonotype was seen many times. The chain uses TRBV30 and TRBJ2-1; D is ambiguous. This CDR3 has 14 residues. The V end lost 4 bases, the J end lost 2 bases, and 12 bases lay between the germline ends. Per germline, CDR1 GTSNPN and CDR2 SVGIG (reference sequence). The CDR3 coding sequence is TGTGCCTGGATGCCTCGCGGTGCCTACAATGAGCAGTTCTTC. Translating it yields CAWMPRGAYNEQFF. The full variable domain, with the rest looked up from reference TRBV30 and TRBJ2-1, is SQTIHQWPATLVQPVGSPLSLECTVEGTSNPNLYWYRQAAGRGLQLLFYSVGIGQISSEVPQNLSASRPQDRQFILSSKKLLLSDSGFYLCAWMPRGAYNEQFFGPGTRLTVL.

In this sample, this clonotype turned up many times. The chain recombines TRBV5-1 with TRBJ2-7, with 7 bases that match TRBD1. This CDR3 comprises 14 residues. Unmatched junction bases numbered 6, after V lost 4 bases and J lost 2 bases. Germline V gene data show CDR1 as SGHRS and CDR2 as YFSETQ. The CDR3 reads CASSTSGQAYEQYF. The CDR3 coding sequence is TGCGCCAGCAGCACCAGTGGACAGGCCTACGAGCAGTACTTC.

This clonotype was recorded at least ten times. The chain is built from TRBV20-1 and TRBJ2-7, with TRBD2 matching 14 bases. CDR1 and CDR2 (germline): DFQATT, SNEGSKA (reference sequence). The junction had 2 bases not matched to a gene; V was cut back by 5 bases and J by 5 bases. The CDR3 loop spans 13 amino acids. CDR3 loop: CSAGTSGSHEQYF. CDR3 coding DNA: TGCAGTGCTGGGACTAGCGGGAGCCACGAGCAGTACTTC.

V is TRBV7-9 and J is TRBJ2-3, with 10 bases aligning to TRBD2. From germline, CDR1 is SEHNR and CDR2 FQNEAQ (reference sequence). This CDR3 has 16 amino acids. V was clipped by 3 bases and J by 5 bases; unmatched bases: 8. CDR3 region: CASSFPLAGEGDTQYF. CDR3 sequence (DNA): TGTGCCAGCAGCTTCCCCCTAGCGGGAGAAGGAGATACGCAGTATTTT.

This sequence joins TRBV7-3 and TRBJ2-7; D is ambiguous. This CDR3 spans 15 amino acids. Trimming left V 1 base short and J 3 bases short, with 13 bases between. The germline V gene encodes CDR1 SGHTA and CDR2 FQGTGA. CDR3 nucleotide sequence: TGTGCCAGCAGCTTAATGACTGGGGATGGCTACGAGCAGTACTTC. Amino acid sequence: CASSLMTGDGYEQYF.

The rearrangement joins TRBV29-1 to TRBJ2-7; possible D gene TRBD1, 5 bases. CDR3 size: 11 residues. Germline CDR1 is SQVTM and CDR2 is ANQGSEA. The V and J ends lost 2 bases and 4 bases respectively, with 6 bases between them. CDR3 sequence: CSVERGYEQYF. In nucleotides, the CDR3 is TGCAGCGTTGAAAGGGGATACGAGCAGTACTTC.

CDR3 bases: TGTGCCAGCAGCCAAGTGACAGAAGCCAAAAACATTCAGTACTTC. Amino acid sequence: CASSQVTEAKNIQYF. The rearrangement uses TRBV3-1 and TRBJ2-4; tentative D call: TRBD1 (5 bases). The CDR3 loop spans 15 amino acids. The germline V gene encodes CDR1 LGHDT and CDR2 YNNKEL (reference sequence). Trimming shortened V by 1 base and J by 0 bases, and 7 bases separated the two germline ends. Variable domain in full (rest from reference TRBV3-1 and TRBJ2-4): DTAVSQTPKYLVTQMGNDKSIKCEQNLGHDTMYWYKQDSKKFLKIMFSYNNKELIINETVPNRFSPKSPDKAHLNLHINSLELGDSAVYFCASSQVTEAKNIQYFGAGTRLSVL.

This clonotype was seen a few times. This rearrangement joins TRBV7-9 to TRBJ2-1; TRBD1 matches 9 bases. Germline lookup yields CDR1 SEHNR and CDR2 FQNEAQ (reference sequence). The trim removed 4 bases at V and 9 bases at J, leaving 4 bases unmatched. This CDR3 is built from 13 residues. This CDR3 reads CASSWDRDSEQFF. CDR3 nucleotides: TGTGCCAGCAGCTGGGACAGGGATAGTGAGCAGTTCTTC.